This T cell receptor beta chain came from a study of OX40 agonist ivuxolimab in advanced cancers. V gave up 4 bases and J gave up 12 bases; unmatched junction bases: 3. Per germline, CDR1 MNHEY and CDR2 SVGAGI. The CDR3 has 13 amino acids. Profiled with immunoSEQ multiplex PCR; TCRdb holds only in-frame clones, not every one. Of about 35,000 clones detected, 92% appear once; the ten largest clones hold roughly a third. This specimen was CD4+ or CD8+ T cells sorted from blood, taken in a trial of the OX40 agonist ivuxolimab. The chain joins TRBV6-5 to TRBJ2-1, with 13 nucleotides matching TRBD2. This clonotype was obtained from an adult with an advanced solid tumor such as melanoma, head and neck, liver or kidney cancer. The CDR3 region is CASSLLAGGPQFF. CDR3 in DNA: TGTGCCAGCAGTTTACTAGCGGGAGGGCCGCAGTTCTTC.